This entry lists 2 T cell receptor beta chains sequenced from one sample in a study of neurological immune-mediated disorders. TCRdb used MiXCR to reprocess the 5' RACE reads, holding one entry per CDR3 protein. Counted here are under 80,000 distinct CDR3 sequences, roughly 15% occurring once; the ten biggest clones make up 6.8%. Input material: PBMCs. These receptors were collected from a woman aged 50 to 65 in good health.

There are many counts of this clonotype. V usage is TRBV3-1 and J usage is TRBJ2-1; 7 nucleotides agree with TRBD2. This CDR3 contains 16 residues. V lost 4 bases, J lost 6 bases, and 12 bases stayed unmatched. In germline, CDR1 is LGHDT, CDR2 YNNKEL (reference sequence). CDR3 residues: CASSLQWSGLVNEQFF. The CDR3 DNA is TGTGCCAGCAGCCTTCAATGGAGTGGACTAGTCAATGAGCAGTTCTTC.

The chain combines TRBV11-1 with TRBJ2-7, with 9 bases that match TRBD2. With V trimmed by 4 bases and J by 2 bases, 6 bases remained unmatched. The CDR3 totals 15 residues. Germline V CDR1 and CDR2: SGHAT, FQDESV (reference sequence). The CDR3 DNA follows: TGTGCCAGCAGCTGGGTTAGCGGGAGTCCCTACGAGCAGTACTTC. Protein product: CASSWVSGSPYEQYF.